The sample holds a few counts of the clone carrying this T cell receptor (beta chain). This sample was taken from a study of T-cell memory formation after mild COVID-19. With constant-segment primers, 5'RACE yielded cDNA libraries of TCR alpha and TCR beta that carried sample barcodes and UMIs. TCRdb recomputed calls from the 5' RACE reads with MiXCR, one row per CDR3 protein. The sample yields 470,000 or so distinct CDR3 sequences, approximately 20% seen once. The CDR3 spans 14 residues. CDR1 and CDR2 from the germline V gene are LGHDT and YNNKEL (reference sequence). After removal of 4 bases from V and 11 bases from J, the junction contained 5 bases not matched to a gene.

This sequence was found in an adult woman who had mild COVID-19 (a few samples of this study predate the infection). Cell type and time point are not known. The chain links TRBV3-1 to TRBJ2-6, with 10 bases fitting TRBD1. Material for sequencing was PBMCs or a T cell subset sorted from them (not recorded which). In DNA form, the CDR3 reads TGTGCCAGCAGCCTCCGGGACAGGGGTTACGTCCTGACTTTC. Its translation: CASSLRDRGYVLTF. The whole variable domain, filled in from reference TRBV3-1 and TRBJ2-6, reads DTAVSQTPKYLVTQMGNDKSIKCEQNLGHDTMYWYKQDSKKFLKIMFSYNNKELIINETVPNRFSPKSPDKAHLNLHINSLELGDSAVYFCASSLRDRGYVLTFGAGSRLTVL.